This passage covers 15 T cell receptor beta chains from one sample sequenced in a study of shared clonotypes between healthy human individuals (TCRdb year 2020). The library was obtained by the immunoSEQ multiplex PCR assay. TCRdb mirrors the immuneACCESS table, restricted to in-frame sequences. Some clones are absent from its copies; in checked studies, under half trace to an unresolved V gene, and the reason for the others is unknown. The sample table holds approximately 460,000 clones, of which around 77% were seen once. Around 12% of the sample belongs to the ten largest clones. The sequenced material came from PBMCs. The receptor source for this set is a woman aged 40 to 49 in good health. Some clones in this sample may be carry-over from other donors' samples.

The chain has TRBV11-2 and TRBJ2-2; D is unresolved. CDR1 and CDR2 from the germline V gene are SGHAT and FQNNGV. The CDR3 totals 12 residues. Trimming took 1 base from V and 5 from J, leaving 2 bases between them. CDR3 amino acids: CASSLATGELFF. DNA for the CDR3: TGTGCCAGCAGCTTAGCTACCGGGGAGCTGTTTTTT.

The J gene is TRBJ1-2, the V gene TRBV19; a possible D gene is TRBD1 (6 bases). CDR1 is LNHDA, CDR2 SQIVND, per germline (reference sequence). This CDR3 has 14 amino acids. V was cut by 5 bases and J by 5 bases, with 15 bases left in between. CDR3 sequence (DNA): TGTGCCAGTAGTCCAACCCAGGGGTTGTATGGCTACACCTTC. Protein product: CASSPTQGLYGYTF.

CDR3 amino acids: CASSPTSGSYNEQFF. Here the CDR3 DNA reads TGTGCCAGCAGTCCGACTAGCGGGAGCTACAATGAGCAGTTCTTC. The chain combines TRBV6-6 with TRBJ2-1; 12 nucleotides match TRBD2. The CDR3 runs to 15 residues. CDR1 is MNHNY and CDR2 is SVGAGI in the germline V gene (reference sequence). V shed 5 bases and J 3 bases; nucleotides not matched to a gene: 2.

The chain links TRBV18 to TRBJ1-4, with 7 bases identical to TRBD1. Germline-derived CDR1 and CDR2 are KGHSH and LQKENI. The CDR3 has 16 residues. The J segment lost 3 bases and the V segment lost 4 bases, leaving 8 bases of the junction unmatched. DNA for the CDR3: TGTGCCAGCTCACTTGACCCGGGACAGCCTAATGAAAAACTGTTTTTT. Its protein product is CASSLDPGQPNEKLFF. Full variable domain (missing parts from reference TRBV18 and TRBJ1-4): NAGVMQNPRHLVRRRGQEARLRCSPMKGHSHVYWYRQLPEEGLKFMVYLQKENIIDESGMPKERFSAEFPKEGPSILRIQQVVRGDSAAYFCASSLDPGQPNEKLFFGSGTQLSVL.

This chain connects TRBV18 to TRBJ1-1; D is perhaps TRBD1 (5 bases). This CDR3 is built from 15 residues. V lost 6 bases and J lost 2, with 16 bases in between. Per the germline V gene, CDR1 is KGHSH and CDR2 is LQKENI. As DNA, the CDR3 is TGTGCCAGCTCCCGGAACGGGGGACTAAACACTGAAGCTTTCTTT. Translation: CASSRNGGLNTEAFF.

Comments on this clone: With only one base between it and a far larger clone, this is likely a read error. Other DNA sequences in this sample translate to the same CDR3. The CDR3 DNA is TGTGCCAGTAGTGTGGGGGGTGGGACTGAAGCTTTCTTT. Residues: CASSVGGGTEAFF. This chain links TRBV2 with TRBJ1-1; D is perhaps TRBD1 (5 bases). CDR1 is SNHLY, CDR2 FYNNEI, per germline. The CDR3 spans 13 residues.

The sample holds many counts of this clone. This chain connects TRBV4-2 to TRBJ2-7, with no clear D. The CDR3 runs 13 residues. CDR1 is LGHNA and CDR2 is YNFKEQ in the germline V gene. V was cut by 1 base and J by 7 bases, with 11 bases left in between. The CDR3 DNA reads TGTGCCAGCAGCCAAGGGAGCCGGCCGGAGCAGTACTTC. Amino acids: CASSQGSRPEQYF.

V usage is TRBV9 and J usage is TRBJ2-3; D gene ambiguous. The CDR3 consists of 14 residues. With 0 bases removed from V and 0 bases from J, the gap between germline ends came to 5 bases. The germline CDR1 and CDR2 sequences are SGDLS and YYNGEE. This CDR3 reads CASSVGWSTDTQYF. The CDR3 DNA reads TGTGCCAGCAGCGTAGGATGGAGCACAGATACGCAGTATTTT.

J is TRBJ1-1 and V is TRBV13, with D possibly being TRBD1 (5 bases). The germline V and J ends were trimmed by 5 bases and 1 base, with 11 bases remaining between them. Germline CDR1 PRHDT, CDR2 FYEKMQ (reference sequence). This CDR3 spans 14 amino acids. CDR3: CASSPRDWNTEAFF. For the CDR3, the DNA is TGTGCCAGCAGCCCCCGGGACTGGAACACTGAAGCTTTCTTT.

V usage is TRBV13 and J usage is TRBJ2-7; D might be TRBD2 (5 bases). From germline, CDR1 is PRHDT and CDR2 FYEKMQ (reference sequence). V was pared by 6 bases and J by 4 bases, with 7 bases between. The CDR3 spans 11 residues. The chain's CDR3 is CASSLAYEQYF. The CDR3 bases are TGTGCCAGCAGTCTAGCTTACGAGCAGTACTTC. The whole variable domain, remainder taken from reference TRBV13 and TRBJ2-7, is AAGVIQSPRHLIKEKRETATLKCYPIPRHDTVYWYQQGPGQDPQFLISFYEKMQSDKGSIPDRFSAQQFSDYHSELNMSSLELGDSALYFCASSLAYEQYFGPGTRLTVT.

The chain has TRBV29-1 and TRBJ1-2; D perhaps matches TRBD1 (6 bases). This CDR3 has 12 amino acids. The germline V and J ends were trimmed by 5 bases and 8 bases, with 15 bases remaining between them. CDR1 and CDR2 (germline): SQVTM, ANQGSEA. Here the CDR3 DNA reads TGCAGCGTTACCGGACAGTATGGAGGCTACACCTTC. Amino acids: CSVTGQYGGYTF.

This clone was observed a single time. This sequence joins TRBV9 and TRBJ1-3, with 8 bases aligning to TRBD1. V lost 4 bases to trimming and J lost 2 bases; unmatched junction nucleotides: 8. Germline CDR1 is SGDLS and CDR2 is YYNGEE. The CDR3 runs to 16 residues. The CDR3 coding sequence is TGTGCCAGCAGCCCCAGGACAGGGTCCCCTGGAAACACCATATATTTT. It codes for CASSPRTGSPGNTIYF.

The chain carries TRBV7-3 and TRBJ1-3; D not resolved. Trimming removed 0 bases from V and 2 bases from J, with 11 bases in between. The CDR3 extends over 16 amino acids. Per germline, CDR1 SGHTA and CDR2 FQGTGA. The CDR3 DNA sequence: TGTGCCAGCAGCTTAACCCCAGCAAGAACTGGAAACACCATATATTTT. It translates to CASSLTPARTGNTIYF.

Ten or more counts support this clone. Other DNA sequences from this sample encode an identical CDR3 as well. The genes are TRBV7-9 and TRBJ2-7; D is uncertain. The CDR3 has 11 amino acids. CDR1 is SEHNR, CDR2 FQNEAQ, per germline (reference sequence). V was trimmed by 5 bases and J by 3 bases, leaving 5 bases between them. The CDR3 DNA is TGTGCCAGCAGCCATCGCTACGAGCAGTACTTC. Its protein is CASSHRYEQYF.

The rearrangement uses TRBV7-8 and TRBJ2-1, with 9 bases identical to TRBD2. V shed 1 base, J shed 5 bases, and the junction held 0 bases outside the gene matches. The CDR3 covers 14 residues. Germline loops: CDR1 SGHVS, CDR2 FQNEAQ. CDR3 amino acids: CASSLGLADNEQFF. Here the CDR3 DNA reads TGTGCCAGCAGCTTAGGACTAGCGGACAATGAGCAGTTCTTC.